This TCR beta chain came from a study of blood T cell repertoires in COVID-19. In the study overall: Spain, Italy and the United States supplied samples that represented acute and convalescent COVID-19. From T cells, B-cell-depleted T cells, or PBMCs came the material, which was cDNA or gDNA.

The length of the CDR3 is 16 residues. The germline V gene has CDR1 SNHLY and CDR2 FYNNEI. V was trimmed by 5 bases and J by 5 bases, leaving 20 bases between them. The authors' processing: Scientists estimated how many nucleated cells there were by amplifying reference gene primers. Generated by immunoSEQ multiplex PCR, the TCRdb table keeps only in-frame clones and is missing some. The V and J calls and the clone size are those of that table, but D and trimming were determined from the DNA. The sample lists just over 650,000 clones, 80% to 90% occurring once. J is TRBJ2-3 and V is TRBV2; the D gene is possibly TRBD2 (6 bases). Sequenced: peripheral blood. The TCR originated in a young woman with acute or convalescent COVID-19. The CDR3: CASSSAPGLTLDTQYF. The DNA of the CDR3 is TGTGCCAGCAGTAGCGCGCCGGGACTCACCTTAGATACGCAGTATTTT.